The clone carrying this T cell receptor (beta chain) was picked up a small number of times. Its matching antigen is unknown. The junction differs from germline at one of its ends, possibly a read error. TCRdb re-called the reads with MiXCR, one entry per CDR3 protein. This table has roughly 250,000 distinct CDR3 sequences, over 20% appearing once. The data were obtained in a study of T cell repertoires in cytomegalovirus infection. Across the study: Public TCR beta signatures indicated both CMV infection and matching HLA type. The study, taken as a whole, reports: The ex vivo response was dominated by HLA-C-restricted CMV-specific TCR beta clonotypes.

The germline CDR1 and CDR2 sequences are LGHNA and YNFKEQ. The CDR3 covers 15 residues. The J gene is TRBJ1-2, the V gene TRBV4-2; 9 nucleotides agree with TRBD1. The receptor's source is a human donor in good health (CMV status not recorded). Some clones in this sample may be carry-over from other donors' samples. Sequencing used CD8+ T cells from PBMCs. The CDR3 region is CASNQETGGHYGYTF. DNA of the CDR3: TGTGCCAGCAACCAAGAAACAGGGGGCCACTATGGCTACACCTTC.